This TCR beta chain was identified during a study of T-cell memory formation after mild COVID-19. With respect to this clonotype: Its target is unknown.

Findings and caveats of the study: Balance between CD4 and CD8 was seen in clones contracting day 15 to 85, and a CD4+ lean was seen in later expanders. Nothing confirmed that second-wave clones peaking on day 37 were specific for SARS-CoV-2.

TCRdb analysed the 5' RACE reads with MiXCR anew, one entry per CDR3 protein. The table has 75,000 to 95,000 distinct CDR3 sequences, around 16% seen once. Sequencing used PBMCs or a T cell subset sorted from them (not recorded which). This TCR was recovered from a man aged 18 to 30 who had mild COVID-19 (a few samples of this study predate the infection). Cell type and time point are not known.

CDR3 sequence: CASSPTVPSTDTQYF. CDR3 coding DNA: TGTGCCAGCAGCCCGACTGTGCCTAGCACAGATACGCAGTATTTT. The chain combines TRBV7-9 with TRBJ2-3; D is unclear. This CDR3 spans 15 amino acids. V lost 5 bases, J lost 0 bases, and 12 bases lay in between. CDR1 is SEHNR and CDR2 is FQNEAQ in the germline V gene (reference sequence).